Presented here are 2 T cell receptor beta chains from one specimen sequenced in a study of T-cell reconstitution after alpha-beta-depleted transplantation in children. The TCRbeta library was prepared with unique molecular identifiers. From the PCR reads, TCRdb called clonotypes with MiXCR, one entry per CDR3 protein. The repertoire holds 580,000 or so distinct CDR3 sequences, approximately 22% seen once, with approximately 14% in the top ten. This specimen was PBMCs, mostly from graft donor cells, taken 360 days after TCRalphabeta/CD19-depleted stem cell transplant. These receptors were collected from a boy under three years old who had a stem cell transplant for acute myeloid leukemia, so the T cells may come from the graft donor.

The rearrangement links TRBV7-9 to TRBJ1-1; the D gene is possibly TRBD1 (5 bases). Looked up from germline, CDR1 is SEHNR and CDR2 is FQNEAQ (reference sequence). The CDR3 is 15 amino acids. The V end lost 1 base, the J end lost 2 bases, and 11 bases lay between the germline ends. The CDR3: CASSLDLGENTEAFF. The CDR3 DNA reads TGTGCCAGCAGCTTAGATCTGGGGGAAAACACTGAAGCTTTCTTT.

This clonotype was seen ten or more times. Here the CDR3 reads CASSLVAVHNNEQFF. CDR3 coding DNA: TGTGCCAGCAGCTTAGTAGCGGTCCACAACAATGAGCAGTTCTTC. The chain uses TRBV7-9 and TRBJ2-1; D is perhaps TRBD2 (6 bases). The V gene lost 1 base and the J gene lost 5 bases, with 12 bases spanning the gap. Germline CDR1 is SEHNR and CDR2 is FQNEAQ (reference sequence). This CDR3 has 15 residues.